These 27 T cell receptor beta chains originate from one sample sequenced in a study of spatial heterogeneity in lung cancer. TCRdb called the 5' RACE reads again in MiXCR, with one record for every CDR3 protein. The table lists 5,500 to 6,500 distinct CDR3 sequences, roughly an eighth of them singletons. Noted time point: sample taken at primary tumor resection. Whole RNA came from tumor, nontumor lung or frozen PBMC and was sequenced without being sorted. The sequenced sample was normal lung tissue next to the tumor, obtained at surgery. Source of these receptors: a male donor with early-stage non-small cell lung cancer.

By sample share, this clonotype is medium-sized. This chain uses TRBV7-2 with TRBJ2-3, with 9 nucleotides matching TRBD2. With V trimmed by 0 bases and J by 2 bases, 9 bases remained unmatched. The CDR3 has 18 residues. Germline V gene lookup returns CDR1 SGHTA and CDR2 FQGNSA. CDR3 region: CASSLALASGTSTDTQYF. CDR3 DNA: TGTGCCAGCAGCTTAGCGCTCGCTAGCGGGACATCCACAGATACGCAGTATTTT. The full variable domain, its missing parts supplied by reference TRBV7-2 and TRBJ2-3, is GAGVSQSPSNKVTEKGKDVELRCDPISGHTALYWYRQSLGQGLEFLIYFQGNSAPDKSGLPSDRFSAERTGGSVSTLTIQRTQQEDSAVYLCASSLALASGTSTDTQYFGPGTRLTVL.

The genes are TRBV28 and TRBJ1-1; the D gene is possibly TRBD1 (6 bases). In germline, CDR1 is MDHEN, CDR2 SYDVKM. The CDR3 consists of 11 residues. Trimming pared 9 bases from V and 3 bases from J, leaving 8 bases between. CDR3 DNA: TGTGCCAGTGGGACACACACTGAAGCTTTCTTT. Residues: CASGTHTEAFF.

This clonotype came up many times. The chain employs TRBV5-1 and TRBJ2-7, with 10 positions matching TRBD1. The CDR3 has 15 amino acids. Germline assignment: CDR1 SGHRS and CDR2 YFSETQ. V trimming: 3 bases; J trimming: 1 base; junction bases outside the gene matches: 4. Written as DNA, the CDR3 is TGCGCCAGCAGCTGGGGACAGGGGTTGTCCTACGAGCAGTACTTC. This codes for CASSWGQGLSYEQYF.

This clonotype was observed at least ten times. The rearrangement uses TRBV3-1 and TRBJ2-6; D may correspond to TRBD1 or TRBD2 (6 bases each). Germline-derived CDR1 and CDR2 are LGHDT and YNNKEL (reference sequence). The length of the CDR3 is 15 residues. Deletions cut 4 bases from V and 3 bases from J, with 10 bases between. CDR3: CASSLGGLGANVLTF. CDR3 sequence (DNA): TGTGCCAGCAGCCTAGGGGGGCTTGGGGCCAACGTCCTGACTTTC. Variable domain in full (rest from reference TRBV3-1 and TRBJ2-6): DTAVSQTPKYLVTQMGNDKSIKCEQNLGHDTMYWYKQDSKKFLKIMFSYNNKELIINETVPNRFSPKSPDKAHLNLHINSLELGDSAVYFCASSLGGLGANVLTFGAGSRLTVL.

This clonotype was recorded at least ten times. The chain has TRBV20-1 and TRBJ1-1; maybe TRBD1 (6 bases). V shed 4 bases and J shed 2 bases, with 17 bases lying between them. This CDR3 spans 15 amino acids. Per germline, CDR1 DFQATT and CDR2 SNEGSKA (reference sequence). Here the CDR3 reads CSAIPSRGGNTEAFF. The DNA for the CDR3 is TGCAGTGCTATTCCCAGTAGGGGGGGAAACACTGAAGCTTTCTTT.

V gene TRBV7-9 combines with J gene TRBJ2-7, with 7 bases aligning to TRBD2. Germline V gives CDR1 SEHNR, CDR2 FQNEAQ (reference sequence). The CDR3 runs 13 residues. Unmatched junction bases numbered 3, after V lost 1 base and J lost 6 bases. CDR3 nucleotide sequence: TGTGCCAGCAGCTTAGGGGGAGGGGCCGAGCAGTACTTC. Translated, it gives CASSLGGGAEQYF.

The table lists this clonotype with a few counts. The chain carries TRBV9 and TRBJ2-7, with 8 bases that match TRBD1. CDR3 size: 16 residues. J lost 4 bases, V lost 0 bases, and 9 bases had no gene match. Per the germline V gene, CDR1 is SGDLS and CDR2 is YYNGEE. The CDR3 loop reads CASSVGGQASRYEQYF. The CDR3, as DNA: TGTGCCAGCAGCGTAGGGGGACAGGCCTCGAGGTACGAGCAGTACTTC.

The V call is TRBV30, the J call TRBJ2-3; the D gene is possibly TRBD2 (6 bases). The CDR3 is 14 residues long. The V gene lost 2 bases and the J gene lost 2 bases, with 11 bases spanning the gap. Germline CDR1 GTSNPN, CDR2 SVGIG (reference sequence). The CDR3 loop is CAWSTSGYTDTQYF. DNA for the CDR3: TGTGCCTGGAGTACCAGCGGGTACACAGATACGCAGTATTTT.

The chain employs TRBV6-6 and TRBJ2-5; D remains unclear. Trimming pared 2 bases from V and 1 base from J, leaving 5 bases between. Germline values: CDR1 MNHNY, CDR2 SVGAGI (reference sequence). The CDR3 contains 13 residues. The CDR3 protein is CASSYSSQETQYF. The CDR3 DNA reads TGTGCCAGCAGTTACAGCTCCCAAGAGACCCAGTACTTC.

The chain recombines TRBV12-3 or TRBV12-4 with TRBJ1-2; D uncertain. Trimming pared 3 bases from V and 5 bases from J, leaving 10 bases between. The CDR3 runs 13 residues. The CDR3 coding sequence is TGTGCCAGCAGTTTGATGGGATCTTATGGCTACACCTTC. It translates to CASSLMGSYGYTF.

The sample holds many counts of this clonotype. J is TRBJ2-1 and V is TRBV7-8, with 14 bases matching TRBD2. Germline lookup yields CDR1 SGHVS and CDR2 FQNEAQ. This CDR3 contains 16 residues. J gave up 9 bases and V 1 base, and 5 bases lay outside the gene matches. The CDR3 reads CASSLVGTSGRGEQFF. For the CDR3, the DNA is TGTGCCAGCAGCTTAGTGGGGACTAGCGGGAGAGGTGAGCAGTTCTTC.

This clonotype rates as medium-sized. The V call is TRBV20-1, the J call TRBJ2-7; a weak D match, TRBD1 (6 bases). Between the trimmed V and J ends, which lost 5 bases and 2 bases, there was a span of 10 bases. CDR1 is DFQATT and CDR2 is SNEGSKA in the germline V gene (reference sequence). This CDR3 is 12 amino acids long. CDR3 in DNA: TGCAGTGCTGGTGGACAGACCTACGAGCAGTACTTC. Translating gives CSAGGQTYEQYF.

The chain has TRBV7-2 and TRBJ2-1; 7 positions agree with TRBD2. The germline V gene encodes CDR1 SGHTA and CDR2 FQGNSA. Trimming removed 1 base from V and 2 bases from J; junction bases left unmatched: 5. The CDR3 is 16 amino acids. The CDR3 nucleotides are TGTGCCAGCAGCTTAGTGGCTAGCGGTACCTACAATGAGCAGTTCTTC. Translated, it gives CASSLVASGTYNEQFF.

In this sample, this clonotype is large. The DNA of the CDR3 is TGCGCCAGCTCCAGCGGTCCAGGAGTTGGGTCCCCGAGGGATGGCTACACCTTC. Protein product: CASSSGPGVGSPRDGYTF. This sequence joins TRBV10-2 and TRBJ1-2; D not certain. CDR3 size: 18 residues. Germline V CDR1 and CDR2: WSHSY, SAAADI. Trimming pared 8 bases from V and 6 bases from J, leaving 31 bases between.

This clonotype was seen repeatedly, ten times or more. CDR3 in amino acids: CASSEQATFTEAFF. The CDR3 DNA follows: TGTGCCAGCAGTGAACAGGCGACGTTCACTGAAGCTTTCTTT. The chain employs TRBV6-1 and TRBJ1-1; D call uncertain. CDR1 is MNHNS and CDR2 is SASEGT in the germline V gene. This CDR3 has 14 amino acids. With 2 bases removed from V and 4 bases from J, the gap between germline ends came to 11 bases.

This clonotype is medium-sized in the sample. The chain links TRBV5-6 to TRBJ2-6; D unclear. V was trimmed by 0 bases and J by 6 bases, leaving 4 bases between them. From germline, CDR1 is SGHDT and CDR2 YYEEEE. The CDR3 sequence is 13 residues long. CDR3 amino acids: CASSLGQANVLTF. CDR3 bases: TGTGCCAGCAGCTTGGGGCAGGCCAACGTCCTGACTTTC. Together with reference TRBV5-6 and TRBJ2-6, the CDR3 gives the full variable domain: DAGVTQSPTHLIKTRGQQVTLRCSPKSGHDTVSWYQQALGQGPQFIFQYYEEEERQRGNFPDRFSGHQFPNYSSELNVNALLLGDSALYLCASSLGQANVLTFGAGSRLTVL.

By share of the sample, this clonotype is large. The rearrangement links TRBV10-3 to TRBJ1-6; 8 positions match TRBD1. J was trimmed by 5 bases and V by 8 bases; bases with no gene match: 8. This CDR3 spans 15 amino acids. From germline, CDR1 is ENHRY and CDR2 SYGVKD. In nucleotides, the CDR3 is TGTGCCATCTCGGACAGGGCGTCCGATAATTCACCCCTCCACTTT. Protein: CAISDRASDNSPLHF.

Judged by abundance, this clonotype is medium-sized. This chain links TRBV14 with TRBJ2-1; a weak D match, TRBD2 (6 bases). Germline lookup yields CDR1 SGHDN and CDR2 FVKESK. This CDR3 is 15 amino acids long. V shed 5 bases and J shed 4 bases, with 15 bases lying between them. The CDR3 bases are TGTGCCAGCAGCTTATATGAAAGCGGGTACAATGAGCAGTTCTTC. Translating gives CASSLYESGYNEQFF.

Judged by abundance, this clonotype is medium-sized. This chain's CDR3 is CSVEVGGNEQFF. Here the CDR3 DNA reads TGCAGCGTTGAAGTGGGGGGGAATGAGCAGTTCTTC. The gene calls are TRBV29-1 and TRBJ2-1; TRBD2 matches 7 bases. Losses at the gene ends were 1 base for V and 7 bases for J; bases not matched to a gene: 1. The CDR3 is 12 amino acids. CDR1 is SQVTM and CDR2 is ANQGSEA in the germline V gene.

This clonotype occurred many times. In nucleotides, the CDR3 is TGTGCCAGCCGTAGCGAGGGGACCCAGTACTTC. Its translation is CASRSEGTQYF. The chain uses TRBV2 and TRBJ2-5; D may be TRBD2 (5 bases). Looked up from germline, CDR1 is SNHLY and CDR2 is FYNNEI. The CDR3 consists of 11 residues. V lost 8 bases, J lost 7 bases, and 11 bases lay in between.

The chain joins TRBV7-9 to TRBJ2-7; 8 positions agree with TRBD2. V lost 3 bases to trimming and J lost 2 bases; unmatched junction nucleotides: 6. This CDR3 spans 15 amino acids. Germline V lookup: CDR1 SEHNR, CDR2 FQNEAQ (reference sequence). The CDR3 region is CASSFSEREPYEQYF. The CDR3 coding sequence is TGTGCCAGCAGCTTTTCCGAGCGGGAGCCCTACGAGCAGTACTTC.

Many counts were recorded for this clonotype. J is TRBJ2-7 and V is TRBV4-1; 8 bases are a match to TRBD1. The CDR3 contains 13 residues. Germline loops: CDR1 MGHRA, CDR2 YSYEKL. The V segment lost 6 bases and the J segment 3 bases; nucleotides outside the gene matches: 4. The CDR3 nucleotides read TGCGCCAGCAGTCTAACAGGGGGCTACGAGCAGTACTTC. Its protein product is CASSLTGGYEQYF.

In this sample, this clonotype turned up many times. The chain combines TRBV13 with TRBJ2-5; no reliable D call. CDR1 and CDR2 (germline): PRHDT, FYEKMQ (reference sequence). V was cut by 3 bases and J by 4 bases, with 12 bases left in between. The CDR3 sequence is 14 residues long. CDR3 region: CASSFWGFGETQYF. CDR3 nucleotides: TGTGCCAGCAGCTTTTGGGGATTTGGAGAGACCCAGTACTTC.

This clonotype came up many times. Germline and junction disagree at one end, which may indicate a read error. This chain joins TRBV19 and TRBJ2-7; 7 bases are a match to TRBD1. The CDR3 is 14 residues long. CDR1 LNHDA and CDR2 SQIVND come from the germline V gene (reference sequence). The CDR3 sequence is CASSATGASHEQYF. The CDR3 DNA follows: TGTGCCAGTAGTGCTACAGGGGCCTCCCACGAGCAGTACTTC.

This clonotype was picked up many times. The V gene is TRBV23-1, the J gene TRBJ2-1; TRBD2 aligns across 7 bases. TRBV23-1 is treated as an ORF (open reading frame) with a function not yet certain. The CDR3 runs to 15 residues. The V segment lost 3 bases and the J segment 6 bases; nucleotides outside the gene matches: 8. This CDR3 is CASSQGAGPGNEQFF. The CDR3 DNA sequence: TGCGCCAGCAGTCAGGGAGCGGGACCGGGCAATGAGCAGTTCTTC.

This clonotype was counted ten times or more. The chain is built from TRBV9 and TRBJ2-2, with 11 positions matching TRBD2. Trimming at V came to 3 bases and at J to 0 bases, leaving 10 bases not matched to a gene. The CDR3 extends over 19 amino acids. Per the germline V gene, CDR1 is SGDLS and CDR2 is YYNGEE. CDR3 DNA sequence: TGTGCCAGCAGCGCCCGACGGACTAGCGGGTTCGCGAACACCGGGGAGCTGTTTTTT. It specifies CASSARRTSGFANTGELFF.

This clonotype is labeled medium-sized. The chain employs TRBV6-5 and TRBJ2-5; D unclear. Trimming took 7 bases from V and 3 from J, leaving 12 bases between them. This CDR3 is 13 amino acids long. CDR1 and CDR2 from the germline V gene are MNHEY and SVGAGI. DNA of the CDR3: TGTGCCAGCATTAGTAAATGGAAAGAGACCCAGTACTTC. Residues: CASISKWKETQYF.